The 32 T cell receptor beta chains reported below all come from one sample, sequenced in a study of T-cell memory formation after mild COVID-19. TCRdb recomputed calls from the 5' RACE reads with MiXCR, one row per CDR3 protein. Of about 470,000 distinct CDR3 sequences in the sample, about 20% are singletons; the top ten hold 10% to 15%. Specimen: PBMCs or a T cell subset sorted from them (not recorded which). The source is an adult woman who had mild COVID-19 (a few samples of this study predate the infection). Cell type and time point are not known.

The chain couples TRBV27 to TRBJ2-1, with D hard to call. V shed 5 bases and J shed 10 bases, with 15 bases lying between them. This CDR3 contains 13 residues. CDR1 and CDR2 from the germline V gene are MNHEY and SMNVEV (reference sequence). CDR3 protein: CASSPTTGREQFF. CDR3 sequence (DNA): TGTGCCAGCAGTCCGACCACCGGTCGAGAGCAGTTCTTC.

This chain connects TRBV4-1 to TRBJ2-7; 7 bases fit TRBD1. Per germline, CDR1 MGHRA and CDR2 YSYEKL. The CDR3 length is 16 residues. V gave up 2 bases and J gave up 0 bases; unmatched junction bases: 7. CDR3 in DNA: TGCGCCAGCAGCCAACTCTTCACAGGGGACTCCTACGAGCAGTACTTC. Amino acid sequence: CASSQLFTGDSYEQYF.

This clonotype has just a few counts. The chain joins TRBV24-1 to TRBJ2-1; TRBD1 matches 10 bases. The germline V gene has CDR1 KGHDR and CDR2 SFDVKD. This CDR3 has 17 residues. The J segment lost 0 bases and the V segment lost 4 bases, leaving 5 bases of the junction unmatched. Written as DNA, the CDR3 is TGTGCCACCAGTGAACCCCGGACAGGGGGCTCCTACAATGAGCAGTTCTTC. Amino acid sequence: CATSEPRTGGSYNEQFF.

This clonotype was counted only a few times. V gene TRBV14 combines with J gene TRBJ2-5; D is unresolved. Germline CDR1 and CDR2: SGHDN and FVKESK. The CDR3 is 13 residues long. The ends were cut back, 5 bases at V and 5 bases at J, with 12 bases in the middle. CDR3 nucleotides: TGTGCCAGCAGCACACGGCCCCGGGAGACCCAGTACTTC. Residues: CASSTRPRETQYF.

The chain links TRBV7-6 to TRBJ2-5, with D hard to call. Germline loops: CDR1 SGHVS, CDR2 FNYEAQ. V was cut by 1 base and J by 0 bases, with 9 bases left in between. This CDR3 has 15 amino acids. The DNA of the CDR3 is TGTGCCAGCAGCTTAGAGCAGCTGTACCAAGAGACCCAGTACTTC. Its translation: CASSLEQLYQETQYF.

In this sample, this clonotype turned up many times. The chain has TRBV24-1 and TRBJ2-2, with D maybe TRBD2 (5 bases). CDR1 and CDR2 (germline): KGHDR, SFDVKD. The V end was cut by 4 bases, the J end by 2 bases, with 13 bases between. This CDR3 is built from 16 residues. CDR3 nucleotide sequence: TGTGCCACCAGTGACCGCGGGCCCGTAAACACCGGGGAGCTGTTTTTT. This translates into CATSDRGPVNTGELFF.

This clonotype was counted between two and nine times. The rearrangement links TRBV7-2 to TRBJ2-1, with 12 bases aligning to TRBD2. V lost 5 bases and J lost 0; bases outside the gene matches: 14. The CDR3 extends over 20 amino acids. Germline V CDR1 and CDR2: SGHTA, FQGNSA. CDR3 protein: CASSQPRLAGAYSSYNEQFF. The CDR3 DNA is TGTGCCAGCAGCCAACCGCGACTAGCGGGGGCATATAGCTCCTACAATGAGCAGTTCTTC.

V gene TRBV12-3 or TRBV12-4 combines with J gene TRBJ2-4; TRBD2 matches 7 bases. V trimming: 1 base; J trimming: 6 bases; junction bases outside the gene matches: 6. The CDR3 sequence is 15 residues long. In DNA form, the CDR3 reads TGTGCCAGCAGTTTAGAGCAGGGAGGGCGAAACATTCAGTACTTC. Residues: CASSLEQGGRNIQYF.

V gene TRBV4-1 combines with J gene TRBJ1-4; D gene uncertain. Germline CDR1 is MGHRA and CDR2 is YSYEKL. V lost 5 bases to trimming and J lost 2 bases, with 15 bases between them. The CDR3 extends over 16 amino acids. The DNA for the CDR3 is TGCGCCAGCAGCGGGGTCTTGACGGCCACTAATGAAAAACTGTTTTTT. Residues: CASSGVLTATNEKLFF.

This sequence joins TRBV20-1 and TRBJ2-3; the match to TRBD2 covers 10 bases. The CDR3 is 18 amino acids. J gave up 4 bases and V 0 bases, and 13 bases lay outside the gene matches. The germline gives CDR1 DFQATT, CDR2 SNEGSKA (reference sequence). CDR3 amino acids: CSARDEIPGTSEADTQYF. As DNA, the CDR3 is TGCAGTGCTAGAGATGAGATCCCTGGGACTAGCGAGGCAGATACGCAGTATTTT.

The chain uses TRBV9 and TRBJ2-5; maybe TRBD2 (6 bases). The CDR3 runs 16 residues. Germline CDR1 reads SGDLS; CDR2 reads YYNGEE. Trimming cost V 4 bases and J 4 bases, with 20 bases left between them. The chain's CDR3 is CASSIAGTSMGETQYF. The CDR3 DNA reads TGTGCCAGCAGCATAGCCGGGACTTCGATGGGAGAGACCCAGTACTTC.

V usage is TRBV9 and J usage is TRBJ2-1, with 9 nucleotides matching TRBD2. V lost 2 bases and J lost 5; bases outside the gene matches: 8. The CDR3 runs 16 residues. Germline values: CDR1 SGDLS, CDR2 YYNGEE. CDR3 nucleotide sequence: TGTGCCAGCAGCGTGCTGGTAGCGGGGGCAAACAATGAGCAGTTCTTC. Encoded protein: CASSVLVAGANNEQFF.

The rearrangement joins TRBV12-3 or TRBV12-4 to TRBJ1-1; the D gene is possibly TRBD1 (5 bases). Trimming left V 3 bases short and J 0 bases short, with 14 bases between. The CDR3 has 16 residues. The CDR3 nucleotides read TGTGCCAGCAGTTTTTCAACGACAGCCCTGAACACTGAAGCTTTCTTT. Amino acid sequence: CASSFSTTALNTEAFF.

The chain recombines TRBV29-1 with TRBJ2-5; the match to TRBD1 covers 10 bases. V dropped 7 bases and J dropped 6; count of bases not matched to a gene: 11. The CDR3 is made up of 14 amino acids. Germline V lookup: CDR1 SQVTM, CDR2 ANQGSEA. The CDR3 region is CSAVGQGRTKTQYF. CDR3 nucleotide sequence: TGCAGCGCGGTGGGACAGGGGAGGACGAAGACCCAGTACTTC.

The chain carries TRBV20-1 and TRBJ2-4, with no clear D. The CDR3 has 13 residues. From germline, CDR1 is DFQATT and CDR2 SNEGSKA (reference sequence). V lost 4 bases and J lost 0, with 7 bases in between. The CDR3 DNA reads as TGCAGTGCTAATATATTAGCCAAAAACATTCAGTACTTC. This translates into CSANILAKNIQYF.

The chain joins TRBV4-1 to TRBJ2-3, with 15 positions matching TRBD2. Germline values: CDR1 MGHRA, CDR2 YSYEKL. Trimming removed 3 bases from V and 0 bases from J; junction bases left unmatched: 4. This CDR3 has 18 amino acids. The DNA of the CDR3 is TGCGCCAGCAGCCACGGGACTAGCGGGGGGCCTAGCACAGATACGCAGTATTTT. Translation gives CASSHGTSGGPSTDTQYF.

This clonotype was counted at least ten times. The CDR3: CASSPGLYTDTQYF. Here the CDR3 DNA reads TGTGCCAGCAGCCCGGGACTTTATACAGATACGCAGTATTTT. The rearrangement links TRBV7-9 to TRBJ2-3; possible D gene TRBD2, 6 bases. Germline V CDR1 and CDR2: SEHNR, FQNEAQ (reference sequence). Trimming shortened V by 5 bases and J by 3 bases, and 12 bases separated the two germline ends. The CDR3 spans 14 residues. Full variable domain (rest looked up from reference TRBV7-9 and TRBJ2-3): DTGVSQNPRHKITKRGQNVTFRCDPISEHNRLYWYRQTLGQGPEFLTYFQNEAQLEKSRLLSDRFSAERPKGSFSTLEIQRTEQGDSAMYLCASSPGLYTDTQYFGPGTRLTVL.

The chain employs TRBV19 and TRBJ1-1; TRBD1 matches 10 bases. V lost 10 bases, J lost 4 bases, and 12 bases stayed unmatched. Germline V lookup: CDR1 LNHDA, CDR2 SQIVND (reference sequence). This CDR3 comprises 15 residues. The CDR3: CAKRTGGCTSTEAFF. CDR3 nucleotides: TGTGCCAAAAGGACAGGGGGTTGTACGAGCACTGAAGCTTTCTTT.

The chain recombines TRBV29-1 with TRBJ2-1, with 10 positions matching TRBD1. The trim removed 7 bases at V and 2 bases at J, leaving 8 bases unmatched. The CDR3 length is 15 residues. CDR1 and CDR2 (germline): SQVTM, ANQGSEA. CDR3 bases: TGCAGCGCCCCGCCGGGACAGGGGACCTACAATGAGCAGTTCTTC. Amino acids: CSAPPGQGTYNEQFF.

The chain carries TRBV6-5 and TRBJ2-5; 11 bases are shared with TRBD1. CDR3 length: 15 residues. The V gene end was trimmed by 8 bases and the J gene end by 0 bases; junction bases not matched to a gene: 5. Germline CDR1 reads MNHEY; CDR2 reads SVGAGI. The CDR3 nucleotides read TGTGCCAGCGCCCTGGACAGGGGGCACCAAGAGACCCAGTACTTC. It translates to CASALDRGHQETQYF.

The genes are TRBV28 and TRBJ2-1; 10 bases agree with TRBD2. This CDR3 contains 17 residues. J lost 0 bases, V lost 5 bases, and 7 bases had no gene match. Germline V lookup: CDR1 MDHEN, CDR2 SYDVKM. The CDR3 DNA sequence: TGTGCCAGCAGTCCCCGGGCTAGCGGGAGCTCCTACAATGAGCAGTTCTTC. Its translation is CASSPRASGSSYNEQFF.

The table lists this clonotype with a count of one. The chain has TRBV27 and TRBJ2-3; no clear D gene. Germline-derived CDR1 and CDR2 are MNHEY and SMNVEV (reference sequence). Trimming took off 4 bases at V and 5 bases at J, with 10 bases between the two ends. The CDR3 has 13 residues. This CDR3 is CASSWRLGDTQYF. CDR3 nucleotide sequence: TGTGCCAGCAGTTGGCGGCTGGGAGATACGCAGTATTTT.

The genes are TRBV10-2 and TRBJ2-7, with TRBD2 matching 11 bases. V lost 6 bases and J lost 1; bases outside the gene matches: 2. From germline, CDR1 is WSHSY and CDR2 SAAADI. There are 14 residues in the CDR3. CDR3 amino acids: CASRTSGASYEQYF. The CDR3 DNA sequence: TGCGCCAGCAGGACTAGCGGGGCATCCTACGAGCAGTACTTC.

The table lists this clonotype with many counts. The chain recombines TRBV27 with TRBJ2-3; no reliable D call. This CDR3 comprises 16 residues. Germline-derived CDR1 and CDR2 are MNHEY and SMNVEV (reference sequence). V lost 5 bases and J lost 2, with 17 bases in between. This chain's CDR3 is CASSVSGPRNTDTQYF. Here the CDR3 DNA reads TGTGCCAGCAGTGTTTCCGGGCCCCGCAACACAGATACGCAGTATTTT.

This clonotype was recorded a few times. The chain uses TRBV14 and TRBJ2-1; weak D call: TRBD2 (5 bases). V was clipped by 1 base and J by 3 bases, with 13 bases between them. Germline lookup yields CDR1 SGHDN and CDR2 FVKESK. This CDR3 region has 16 residues. As DNA, the CDR3 is TGTGCCAGCAGCCAAGGGCGAGGACTCCTCTACAATGAGCAGTTCTTC. This codes for CASSQGRGLLYNEQFF. Full variable domain (outside the CDR3, taken from reference TRBV14 and TRBJ2-1): EAGVTQFPSHSVIEKGQTVTLRCDPISGHDNLYWYRRVMGKEIKFLLHFVKESKQDESGMPNNRFLAERTGGTYSTLKVQPAELEDSGVYFCASSQGRGLLYNEQFFGPGTRLTVL.

CDR3 sequence (DNA): TGCAGTGCTCGGACCGAGTGGCAGGTCGGGCGCACTGAAGCTTTCTTT. Protein product: CSARTEWQVGRTEAFF. The chain links TRBV20-1 to TRBJ1-1; D gene ambiguous. CDR3 size: 16 residues. The germline V gene encodes CDR1 DFQATT and CDR2 SNEGSKA (reference sequence). Trimming took off 5 bases at V and 4 bases at J, with 23 bases between the two ends.

The sample holds a few counts of this clonotype. This chain connects TRBV12-3 or TRBV12-4 to TRBJ1-2, with TRBD1 matching 7 bases. V lost 6 bases to trimming and J lost 6 bases; unmatched junction nucleotides: 7. This CDR3 region has 13 residues. CDR3: CASRRTGADGYTF. Here the CDR3 DNA reads TGTGCCAGCAGACGAACAGGGGCGGATGGCTACACCTTC.

The sample holds a few counts of this clonotype. The chain uses TRBV5-1 and TRBJ1-4; TRBD1 might be the D (6 bases). The CDR3 contains 16 residues. V shed 2 bases and J shed 4 bases, with 15 bases lying between them. Per the germline V gene, CDR1 is SGHRS and CDR2 is YFSETQ. The CDR3 reads CASSLRSQGRNEKLFF. The CDR3 bases are TGCGCCAGCAGCTTACGATCACAGGGACGTAATGAAAAACTGTTTTTT. The complete variable domain, with remaining parts taken from reference TRBV5-1 and TRBJ1-4, reads KAGVTQTPRYLIKTRGQQVTLSCSPISGHRSVSWYQQTPGQGLQFLFEYFSETQRNKGNFPGRFSGRQFSNSRSEMNVSTLELGDSALYLCASSLRSQGRNEKLFFGSGTQLSVL.

This clonotype occurred a few times. J is TRBJ2-1 and V is TRBV2, with 9 bases matching TRBD2. The germline V gene has CDR1 SNHLY and CDR2 FYNNEI. J lost 7 bases, V lost 8 bases, and 18 bases had no gene match. This CDR3 region has 17 residues. CDR3 sequence reads: CASDPSPLSGGYNEQFF. The CDR3 nucleotides are TGTGCCAGCGACCCCTCCCCGCTTAGCGGGGGTTATAATGAGCAGTTCTTC. Filled out from reference TRBV2 and TRBJ2-1, the complete variable domain reads EPEVTQTPSHQVTQMGQEVILRCVPISNHLYFYWYRQILGQKVEFLVSFYNNEISEKSEIFDDQFSVERPDGSNFTLKIRSTKLEDSAMYFCASDPSPLSGGYNEQFFGPGTRLTVL.

J is TRBJ1-2 and V is TRBV24-1; D is unresolved. Germline-derived CDR1 and CDR2 are KGHDR and SFDVKD. V shed 3 bases and J shed 1 base, with 2 bases lying between them. The CDR3 spans 12 residues. The CDR3 sequence is CATSDDNYGYTF. The CDR3 nucleotides read TGTGCCACCAGTGATGATAACTATGGCTACACCTTC.

The V and J genes are TRBV2 and TRBJ2-7; a possible D gene is TRBD1 (5 bases). In germline, CDR1 is SNHLY, CDR2 FYNNEI. V lost 4 bases, J lost 4 bases, and 11 bases lay in between. CDR3 size: 13 residues. The CDR3 sequence: CASSGAGIYEQYF. CDR3 DNA sequence: TGTGCCAGCAGTGGGGCAGGGATTTACGAGCAGTACTTC. The entire variable domain, with the rest obtained from reference TRBV2 and TRBJ2-7, is as follows: EPEVTQTPSHQVTQMGQEVILRCVPISNHLYFYWYRQILGQKVEFLVSFYNNEISEKSEIFDDQFSVERPDGSNFTLKIRSTKLEDSAMYFCASSGAGIYEQYFGPGTRLTVT.

This clonotype was counted between two and nine times. The gene calls are TRBV7-2 and TRBJ1-2, with 7 positions matching TRBD1. Trimming removed 5 bases from V and 4 bases from J; junction bases left unmatched: 7. Germline loops: CDR1 SGHTA, CDR2 FQGNSA. CDR3 size: 14 residues. The CDR3 spells CASSPGQSRYGYTF. The DNA of the CDR3 is TGTGCCAGCAGCCCGGGACAGTCTCGCTATGGCTACACCTTC.